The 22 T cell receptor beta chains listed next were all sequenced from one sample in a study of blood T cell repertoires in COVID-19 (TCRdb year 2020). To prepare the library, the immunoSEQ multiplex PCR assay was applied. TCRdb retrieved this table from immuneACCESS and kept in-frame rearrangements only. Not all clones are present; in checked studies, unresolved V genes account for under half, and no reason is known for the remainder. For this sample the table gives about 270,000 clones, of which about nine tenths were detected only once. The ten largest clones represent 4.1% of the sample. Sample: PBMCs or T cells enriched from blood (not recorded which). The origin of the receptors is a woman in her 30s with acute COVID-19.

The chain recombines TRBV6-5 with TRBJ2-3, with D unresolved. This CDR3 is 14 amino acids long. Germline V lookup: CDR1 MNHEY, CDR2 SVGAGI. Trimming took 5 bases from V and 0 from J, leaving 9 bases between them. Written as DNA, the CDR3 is TGTGCCAGCAGTCCCCTCGGGAGCACAGATACGCAGTATTTT. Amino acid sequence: CASSPLGSTDTQYF.

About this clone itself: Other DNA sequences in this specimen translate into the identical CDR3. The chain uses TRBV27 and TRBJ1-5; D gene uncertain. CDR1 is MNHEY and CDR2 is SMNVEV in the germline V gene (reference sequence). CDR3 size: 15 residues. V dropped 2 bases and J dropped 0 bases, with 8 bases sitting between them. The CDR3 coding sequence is TGTGCCAGCAGTTTAGGACTTTATAGCAATCAGCCCCAGCATTTT. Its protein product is CASSLGLYSNQPQHF.

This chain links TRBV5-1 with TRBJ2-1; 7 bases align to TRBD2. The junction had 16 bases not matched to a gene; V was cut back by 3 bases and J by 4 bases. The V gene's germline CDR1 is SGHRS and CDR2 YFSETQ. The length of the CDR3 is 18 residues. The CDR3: CASSWWSSGELSYNEQFF. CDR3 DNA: TGCGCCAGCAGCTGGTGGTCGAGCGGGGAATTATCGTACAATGAGCAGTTCTTC.

DNA for the CDR3: TGCGCCAGCAGCTATTATACCGGGACAGGGTATGAAGAGCAGTACTTC. Amino acid sequence: CASSYYTGTGYEEQYF. This chain connects TRBV5-1 to TRBJ2-7; 9 bases agree with TRBD1. The CDR3 spans 16 residues. The germline V gene has CDR1 SGHRS and CDR2 YFSETQ. The J segment lost 7 bases and the V segment lost 3 bases, leaving 14 bases of the junction unmatched. Full variable domain (rest looked up from reference TRBV5-1 and TRBJ2-7): KAGVTQTPRYLIKTRGQQVTLSCSPISGHRSVSWYQQTPGQGLQFLFEYFSETQRNKGNFPGRFSGRQFSNSRSEMNVSTLELGDSALYLCASSYYTGTGYEEQYFGPGTRLTVT.

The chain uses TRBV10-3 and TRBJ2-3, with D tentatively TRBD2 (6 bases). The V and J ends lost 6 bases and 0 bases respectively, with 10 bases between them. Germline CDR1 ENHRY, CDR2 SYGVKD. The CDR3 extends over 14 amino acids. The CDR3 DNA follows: TGTGCCATCAGCCTCGGGACTAGCACAGATACGCAGTATTTT. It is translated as CAISLGTSTDTQYF.

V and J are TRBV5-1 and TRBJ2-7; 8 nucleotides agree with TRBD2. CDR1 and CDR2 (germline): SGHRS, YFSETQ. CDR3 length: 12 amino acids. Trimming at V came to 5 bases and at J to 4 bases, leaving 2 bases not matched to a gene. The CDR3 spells CASRSSGYEQYF. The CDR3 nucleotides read TGCGCCAGCAGATCTAGCGGGTACGAGCAGTACTTC.

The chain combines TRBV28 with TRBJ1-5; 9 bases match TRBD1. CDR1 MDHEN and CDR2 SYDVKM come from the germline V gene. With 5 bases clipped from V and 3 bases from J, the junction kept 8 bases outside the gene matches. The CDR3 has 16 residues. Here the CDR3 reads CASSVPGQGVNQPQHF. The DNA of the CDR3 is TGTGCCAGCAGTGTCCCGGGACAGGGAGTCAATCAGCCCCAGCATTTT.

The CDR3 protein is CASSSTPNGGQPQHF. The CDR3 coding sequence is TGTGCCAGCAGTTCTACCCCCAACGGGGGGCAGCCCCAGCATTTT. This rearrangement joins TRBV28 to TRBJ1-5, with D possibly being TRBD1 (5 bases). V lost 4 bases and J 7 bases, leaving 17 bases between the germline ends. Germline CDR1 and CDR2: MDHEN and SYDVKM. CDR3 length: 15 amino acids. Based on the CDR3 plus reference TRBV28 and TRBJ1-5, the full variable domain is DVKVTQSSRYLVKRTGEKVFLECVQDMDHENMFWYRQDPGLGLRLIYFSYDVKMKEKGDIPEGYSVSREKKERFSLILESASTNQTSMYLCASSSTPNGGQPQHFGDGTRLSIL.

CDR3 residues: CASSFGHPYEQYF. The CDR3 bases are TGTGCCAGCAGTTTTGGACACCCATACGAGCAGTACTTC. The chain uses TRBV27 and TRBJ2-7, with D perhaps matching TRBD1 (5 bases). The V end was cut by 3 bases, the J end by 4 bases, with 10 bases between. The CDR3 length is 13 residues. Per germline, CDR1 MNHEY and CDR2 SMNVEV (reference sequence).

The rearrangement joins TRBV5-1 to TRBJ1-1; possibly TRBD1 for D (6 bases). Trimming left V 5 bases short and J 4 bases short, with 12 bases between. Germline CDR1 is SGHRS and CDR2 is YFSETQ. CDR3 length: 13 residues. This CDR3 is CASSIQGFTEAFF. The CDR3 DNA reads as TGCGCCAGCAGTATACAGGGTTTCACTGAAGCTTTCTTT.

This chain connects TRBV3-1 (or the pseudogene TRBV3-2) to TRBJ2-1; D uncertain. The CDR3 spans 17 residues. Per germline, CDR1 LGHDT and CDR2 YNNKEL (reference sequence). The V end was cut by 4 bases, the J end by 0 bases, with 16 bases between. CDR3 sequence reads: CASSRPRSVSSYNEQFF. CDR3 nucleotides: TGTGCCAGCAGCCGCCCTCGCAGCGTAAGCTCCTACAATGAGCAGTTCTTC.

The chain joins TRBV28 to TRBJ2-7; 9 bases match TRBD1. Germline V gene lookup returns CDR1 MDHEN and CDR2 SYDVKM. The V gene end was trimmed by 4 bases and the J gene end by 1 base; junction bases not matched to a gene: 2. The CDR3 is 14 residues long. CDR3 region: CASSYRGRSYEQYF. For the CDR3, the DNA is TGTGCCAGCAGTTACAGGGGGCGATCCTACGAGCAGTACTTC.

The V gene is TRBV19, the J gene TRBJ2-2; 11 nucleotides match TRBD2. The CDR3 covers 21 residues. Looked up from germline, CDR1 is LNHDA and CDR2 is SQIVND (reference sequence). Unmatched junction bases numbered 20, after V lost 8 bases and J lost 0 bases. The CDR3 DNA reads TGTGCCAGTTATGGGGACCCGACTAGCGGGAATCCGTTCGCGAACACCGGGGAGCTGTTTTTT. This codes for CASYGDPTSGNPFANTGELFF.

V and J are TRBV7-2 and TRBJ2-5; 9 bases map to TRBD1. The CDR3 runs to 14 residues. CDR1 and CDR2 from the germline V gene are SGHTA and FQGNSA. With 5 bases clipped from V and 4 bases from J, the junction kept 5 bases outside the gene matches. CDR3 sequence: CASSEDRGSETQYF. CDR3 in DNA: TGTGCCAGCAGCGAAGACAGGGGGTCAGAGACCCAGTACTTC. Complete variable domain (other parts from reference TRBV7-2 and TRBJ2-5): GAGVSQSPSNKVTEKGKDVELRCDPISGHTALYWYRQSLGQGLEFLIYFQGNSAPDKSGLPSDRFSAERTGGSVSTLTIQRTQQEDSAVYLCASSEDRGSETQYFGPGTRLLVL.

The CDR3 sequence is CASSGQRRETQYF. The CDR3 DNA reads as TGTGCCAGCAGTGGACAGCGGCGTGAGACCCAGTACTTC. The chain recombines TRBV27 with TRBJ2-5; tentatively, D is TRBD1 (6 bases). The CDR3 extends over 13 amino acids. Germline CDR1 and CDR2: MNHEY and SMNVEV (reference sequence). The V end was cut by 5 bases, the J end by 5 bases, with 12 bases between.

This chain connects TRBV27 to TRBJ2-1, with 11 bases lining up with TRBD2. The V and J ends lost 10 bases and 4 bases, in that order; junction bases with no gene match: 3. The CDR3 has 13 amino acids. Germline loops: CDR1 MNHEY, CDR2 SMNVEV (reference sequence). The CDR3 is CATTSGRYNEQFF. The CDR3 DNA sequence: TGTGCCACCACTAGCGGGAGATACAATGAGCAGTTCTTC.

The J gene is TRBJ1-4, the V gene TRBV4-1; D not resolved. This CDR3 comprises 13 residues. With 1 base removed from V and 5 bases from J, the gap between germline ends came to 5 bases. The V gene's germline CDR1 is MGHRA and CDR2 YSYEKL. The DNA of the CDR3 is TGCGCCAGCAGCCAAGCGGGGAATGAAAAACTGTTTTTT. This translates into CASSQAGNEKLFF.

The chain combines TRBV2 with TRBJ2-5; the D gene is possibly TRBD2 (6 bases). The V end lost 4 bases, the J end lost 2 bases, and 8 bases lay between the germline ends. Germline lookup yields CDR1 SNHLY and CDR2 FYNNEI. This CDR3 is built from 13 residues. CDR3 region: CASSGREQETQYF. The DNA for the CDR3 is TGTGCCAGCAGTGGGAGGGAACAAGAGACCCAGTACTTC.

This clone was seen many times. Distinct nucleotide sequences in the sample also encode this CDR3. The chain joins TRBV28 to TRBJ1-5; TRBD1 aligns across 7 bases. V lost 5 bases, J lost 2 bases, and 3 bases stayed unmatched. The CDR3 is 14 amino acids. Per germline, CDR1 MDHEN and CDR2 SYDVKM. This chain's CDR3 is CASSVGQGNQPQHF. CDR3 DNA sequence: TGTGCCAGCAGTGTCGGACAGGGCAATCAGCCCCAGCATTTT. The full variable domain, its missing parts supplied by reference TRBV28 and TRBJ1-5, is DVKVTQSSRYLVKRTGEKVFLECVQDMDHENMFWYRQDPGLGLRLIYFSYDVKMKEKGDIPEGYSVSREKKERFSLILESASTNQTSMYLCASSVGQGNQPQHFGDGTRLSIL.

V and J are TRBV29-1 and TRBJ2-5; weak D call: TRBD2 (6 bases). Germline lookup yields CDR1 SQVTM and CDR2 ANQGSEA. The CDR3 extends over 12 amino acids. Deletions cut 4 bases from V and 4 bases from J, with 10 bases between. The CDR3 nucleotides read TGCAGCGTTGGATCGGGAGCAGAGACCCAGTACTTC. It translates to CSVGSGAETQYF.

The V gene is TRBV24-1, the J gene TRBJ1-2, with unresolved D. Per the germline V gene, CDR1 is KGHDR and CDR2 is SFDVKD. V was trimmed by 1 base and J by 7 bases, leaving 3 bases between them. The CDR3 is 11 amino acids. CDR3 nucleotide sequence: TGTGCCACCAGTGATTTCTCTGGCTACACCTTC. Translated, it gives CATSDFSGYTF.

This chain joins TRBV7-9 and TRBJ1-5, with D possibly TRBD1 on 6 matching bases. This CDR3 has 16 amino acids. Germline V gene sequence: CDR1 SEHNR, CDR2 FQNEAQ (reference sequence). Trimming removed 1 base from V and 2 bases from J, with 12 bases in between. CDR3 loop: CASSLGQGSGNQPQHF. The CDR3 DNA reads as TGTGCCAGCAGCTTAGGTCAGGGGTCGGGCAATCAGCCCCAGCATTTT.